These 5 T cell receptor beta chains were all obtained from the same sample, sequenced in a study of memory B cells and T cells in multiple sclerosis. Stimulus-free culture yielded autoproliferating CFSE-dim and non-proliferating CFSE-high T cells, each sequenced separately. Cultures began with roughly 49 million CFSE-labeled PBMCs, unstimulated for 7 days, with replicate wells pooled. These TCRs are of unknown antigen specificity. This table comes from immunoSEQ multiplex PCR, and its TCRdb copy is limited to in-frame clones, with some not included. The data contain roughly 45,000 clones, about 80% of them singletons. Sequences were obtained from PBMCs from blood kept in culture. These receptors were taken from a human donor with multiple sclerosis.

The count of this clone is one. The chain couples TRBV9 to TRBJ1-2, with TRBD1 matching over 7 bases. The CDR3 covers 15 residues. Germline CDR1 and CDR2: SGDLS and YYNGEE. The V and J ends lost 3 bases and 4 bases, in that order; junction bases with no gene match: 9. The CDR3 sequence is CASSGDGRGTYGYTF. Here the CDR3 DNA reads TGTGCCAGCAGCGGGGACGGCAGGGGGACCTATGGCTACACCTTC.

The gene calls are TRBV9 and TRBJ1-1, with 8 bases fitting TRBD1. The germline V gene has CDR1 SGDLS and CDR2 YYNGEE. The length of the CDR3 is 16 residues. Trimming took 3 bases from V and 1 from J; bases not matched to a gene: 8. DNA for the CDR3: TGTGCCAGCAGCGCGTCAGGGGGCCGGGGGAACACTGAAGCTTTCTTT. It specifies CASSASGGRGNTEAFF. Full variable domain (missing parts from reference TRBV9 and TRBJ1-1): DSGVTQTPKHLITATGQRVTLRCSPRSGDLSVYWYQQSLDQGLQFLIQYYNGEERAKGNILERFSAQQFPDLHSELNLSSLELGDSALYFCASSASGGRGNTEAFFGQGTRLTVV.

The chain links TRBV6-4 to TRBJ2-3; no clear D. Deletions cut 3 bases from V and 2 bases from J, with 9 bases between. The CDR3 extends over 14 amino acids. The germline V gene has CDR1 MRHNA and CDR2 SNTAGT. In DNA form, the CDR3 reads TGTGCCAGCAGTGATGCCAGCGACACAGATACGCAGTATTTT. The encoded protein is CASSDASDTDTQYF.

This rearrangement joins TRBV7-9 to TRBJ2-5; no definite D call. The J call is doubtful: the DNA matches TRBJ2-7 better. Germline V gene sequence: CDR1 SEHNR, CDR2 FQNEAQ (reference sequence). The CDR3 is 13 residues long. This CDR3 is CASSLAPTYEQYF. CDR3 nucleotide sequence: TGTGCCAGCAGCTTAGCACCCACGTACGAGCAGTACTTC.

The V call is TRBV29-1, the J call TRBJ1-2; 9 bases align to TRBD1. The CDR3 contains 16 residues. The junction had 17 bases not matched to a gene; V was cut back by 6 bases and J by 6 bases. CDR1 is SQVTM, CDR2 ANQGSEA, per germline. The CDR3 loop reads CSVRGGGTGGDDGYTF. CDR3 coding DNA: TGCAGCGTCCGCGGAGGGGGCACAGGGGGCGATGATGGCTACACCTTC. The variable domain in full, with the rest retrieved from reference TRBV29-1 and TRBJ1-2, is SAVISQKPSRDICQRGTSLTIQCQVDSQVTMMFWYRQQPGQSLTLIATANQGSEATYESGFVIDKFPISRPNLTFSTLTVSNMSPEDSSIYLCSVRGGGTGGDDGYTFGSGTRLTVV.